These 18 T cell receptor beta chains came from one sample sequenced in a study of beta chain features in type 1 diabetes. Study findings and constraints: Among patients with Type 1 diabetes, TCRB CDR3s were moderately but significantly shorter in every one of the four CD4+ subsets.

Their cognate antigens are unknown. Reverse transcription of all isolated RNA meant that expressed TCRB transcripts were sequenced. Clones were read by immunoSEQ multiplex PCR, and TCRdb kept only the in-frame ones, dropping some. The table records about 710,000 clones, more than 12% of them present only once. What was sequenced was naive CD4+ T cells from blood. The receptors here all came from a man between 18 and 29 years old with type 1 diabetes.

The table lists this clone with a few counts. This same CDR3 is encoded by further DNA sequences in the sample. This chain uses TRBV7-9 with TRBJ1-5; 8 bases fit TRBD1. This CDR3 comprises 14 residues. Germline CDR1 is SEHNR and CDR2 is FQNEAQ (reference sequence). J lost 4 bases, V lost 3 bases, and 2 bases had no gene match. The CDR3 sequence: CASSFGQGNQPQHF. The CDR3 DNA reads as TGTGCCAGCAGCTTTGGACAGGGTAATCAGCCCCAGCATTTT.

This rearrangement joins TRBV29-1 to TRBJ2-2; D unresolved. V was trimmed by 0 bases and J by 2 bases, leaving 7 bases between them. CDR1 and CDR2 from the germline V gene are SQVTM and ANQGSEA. The CDR3 is 14 residues long. Written as DNA, the CDR3 is TGCAGCGTTGAAGACCTTCAAAACACCGGGGAGCTGTTTTTT. As protein: CSVEDLQNTGELFF.

This sequence joins TRBV28 and TRBJ1-4; 7 positions match TRBD1. Trimming took 6 bases from V and 3 from J; bases not matched to a gene: 4. Germline V gives CDR1 MDHEN, CDR2 SYDVKM. The CDR3 is made up of 14 amino acids. The CDR3 here is CASSIGTANEKLFF. The CDR3 DNA follows: TGTGCCAGCAGCATAGGGACAGCTAATGAAAAACTGTTTTTT.

The chain has TRBV11-2 and TRBJ2-7; D not resolved. CDR3 size: 15 residues. Trimming removed 3 bases from V and 6 bases from J, with 18 bases in between. From germline, CDR1 is SGHAT and CDR2 FQNNGV. CDR3 amino acids: CASSFHLSETGEQYF. DNA for the CDR3: TGTGCCAGCAGCTTTCACCTCTCCGAGACCGGCGAGCAGTACTTC.

The rearrangement joins TRBV29-1 to TRBJ2-7; 9 bases agree with TRBD1. The CDR3 loop spans 13 amino acids. Per the germline V gene, CDR1 is SQVTM and CDR2 is ANQGSEA. V was clipped by 3 bases and J by 7 bases; unmatched bases: 7. CDR3: CSVEGQGGTEQYF. In DNA form, the CDR3 reads TGCAGCGTTGAGGGACAGGGCGGGACGGAGCAGTACTTC.

V is TRBV30 and J is TRBJ1-2; 10 bases agree with TRBD1. The V gene end was trimmed by 4 bases and the J gene end by 13 bases; junction bases not matched to a gene: 9. The length of the CDR3 is 12 residues. Germline CDR1 reads GTSNPN; CDR2 reads SVGIG (reference sequence). The chain's CDR3 is CAWTRDRGSVTF. Written as DNA, the CDR3 is TGTGCCTGGACCCGGGACAGGGGATCAGTCACCTTC.

This clone was counted only a few times. The V gene is TRBV6-6, the J gene TRBJ2-3, with TRBD2 as a possible D gene (6 bases). The germline V gene encodes CDR1 MNHNY and CDR2 SVGAGI (reference sequence). The CDR3 totals 13 residues. DNA for the CDR3: TGTGCAACGCGGGGATACAGCACAGATACGCAGTATTTT. This codes for CATRGYSTDTQYF.

This sequence joins TRBV2 and TRBJ1-5, with D perhaps TRBD1 (6 bases). There are 16 residues in the CDR3. From germline, CDR1 is SNHLY and CDR2 FYNNEI. V was shortened by 6 bases and J by 1 base, with 16 bases between the two germline ends. The CDR3 loop is CASSLWGGVSNQPQHF. In nucleotides, the CDR3 is TGTGCCAGCAGCCTCTGGGGGGGCGTAAGCAATCAGCCCCAGCATTTT. Based on the CDR3 plus reference TRBV2 and TRBJ1-5, the full variable domain is EPEVTQTPSHQVTQMGQEVILRCVPISNHLYFYWYRQILGQKVEFLVSFYNNEISEKSEIFDDQFSVERPDGSNFTLKIRSTKLEDSAMYFCASSLWGGVSNQPQHFGDGTRLSIL.

This chain connects TRBV19 to TRBJ1-1, with D possibly TRBD1 on 6 matching bases. Germline CDR1 LNHDA, CDR2 SQIVND (reference sequence). The CDR3 is 13 amino acids. Trimming shortened V by 4 bases and J by 9 bases, and 15 bases separated the two germline ends. As DNA, the CDR3 is TGTGCCAGTAGTAAAGGACAGTTCCAGCAAGCTTTCTTT. Protein sequence: CASSKGQFQQAFF.

A few counts support this clone. V gene TRBV5-1 combines with J gene TRBJ2-3; 11 bases map to TRBD2. This CDR3 has 16 residues. Germline trimming cut 1 base from V and 1 base from J; bases unmatched to any gene: 2. Per the germline V gene, CDR1 is SGHRS and CDR2 is YFSETQ. The CDR3 loop is CASSLTSGSGTDTQYF. CDR3 sequence (DNA): TGCGCCAGCAGCTTGACTAGCGGGAGTGGCACAGATACGCAGTATTTT.

The gene calls are TRBV5-4 and TRBJ1-2, with no clear D. Germline V gene sequence: CDR1 SGHNT, CDR2 YYREEE (reference sequence). The length of the CDR3 is 12 residues. Trimming removed 2 bases at V and 8 bases at J, with 10 bases between. CDR3 residues: CASSFLAEGYTF. In DNA form, the CDR3 reads TGTGCCAGCAGCTTCCTGGCAGAAGGCTACACCTTC. The full variable domain, completed using reference TRBV5-4 and TRBJ1-2, is ETGVTQSPTHLIKTRGQQVTLRCSSQSGHNTVSWYQQALGQGPQFIFQYYREEENGRGNFPPRFSGLQFPNYSSELNVNALELDDSALYLCASSFLAEGYTFGSGTRLTVV.

The rearrangement uses TRBV27 and TRBJ1-4; D unresolved. This CDR3 region has 15 residues. CDR1 and CDR2 from the germline V gene are MNHEY and SMNVEV (reference sequence). Trimming shortened V by 5 bases and J by 0 bases, and 10 bases separated the two germline ends. The CDR3 DNA sequence: TGTGCCAGCAGTGAATACACTGCAACTAATGAAAAACTGTTTTTT. It encodes CASSEYTATNEKLFF.

The chain employs TRBV4-3 and TRBJ2-7; no reliable D call. CDR1 is LGHNA and CDR2 is YSLEER in the germline V gene. The CDR3 spans 17 residues. V gave up 3 bases and J gave up 1 base, with 19 bases separating them. CDR3 in amino acids: CASSQSRAWARSYEQYF. CDR3 nucleotide sequence: TGCGCCAGCAGCCAGTCACGGGCGTGGGCCCGATCCTACGAGCAGTACTTC.

This clone was detected only a few times. This chain connects TRBV30 to TRBJ1-1, with a weak D call TRBD1 (5 bases). The V and J ends lost 3 bases and 0 bases respectively, with 11 bases between them. This CDR3 has 14 amino acids. CDR1 is GTSNPN, CDR2 SVGIG, per germline (reference sequence). CDR3: CAWSDSPMNTEAFF. CDR3 in DNA: TGTGCCTGGAGCGACAGCCCCATGAACACTGAAGCTTTCTTT.

This clone was detected only a few times. The rearrangement links TRBV30 to TRBJ2-1; 12 bases match TRBD2. After removal of 5 bases from V and 5 bases from J, the junction contained 4 bases not matched to a gene. Germline V CDR1 and CDR2: GTSNPN, SVGIG (reference sequence). CDR3 length: 14 residues. The CDR3: CAWRLAGAHNEQFF. DNA for the CDR3: TGTGCCTGGCGACTAGCGGGGGCCCACAATGAGCAGTTCTTC.

The chain recombines TRBV7-2 with TRBJ2-5; D uncertain. Germline CDR1 SGHTA, CDR2 FQGNSA. The ends were cut back, 0 bases at V and 2 bases at J, with 13 bases in the middle. The CDR3 is 16 residues long. CDR3 in amino acids: CASSLALTAFQETQYF. CDR3 in DNA: TGTGCCAGCAGCTTAGCGCTGACCGCTTTTCAAGAGACCCAGTACTTC.

This clone was seen only a few times. The rearrangement uses TRBV5-1 and TRBJ2-2, with no clear D. V was clipped by 2 bases and J by 6 bases, with 11 bases between them. This CDR3 has 14 amino acids. Germline CDR1 and CDR2: SGHRS and YFSETQ. The CDR3: CASSFGRMAGELFF. The CDR3 DNA is TGCGCCAGCAGCTTTGGGCGAATGGCCGGGGAGCTGTTTTTT.

The chain is built from TRBV9 and TRBJ2-1, with TRBD1 as a possible D gene (5 bases). CDR1 is SGDLS and CDR2 is YYNGEE in the germline V gene. This CDR3 spans 14 amino acids. Trimming cost V 4 bases and J 5 bases, with 13 bases left between them. CDR3 protein: CASSPMTAHNEQFF. The CDR3 region has the DNA TGTGCCAGCAGCCCCATGACAGCCCACAATGAGCAGTTCTTC.